The 27 T cell receptor beta chains below come from one sample, sequenced in a study of cytomegalovirus exposure and HLA in healthy donors (dated by TCRdb to about 2017). The library was made by the immunoSEQ multiplex PCR assay. For the multiplex PCR, a mixture combining 60 forward primers for TCR Vbeta segments and 13 reverse primers for TCR Jbeta segments was used. TCRdb re-hosts the immuneACCESS table, in-frame sequences only. Its copies lack some clones; in the studies checked, an unresolved V gene accounts for under half of them, and the cause for the rest is not known. In all, the sample holds 240,000 or so clones, and 82% of those were seen once. The ten largest clonotypes hold more than 5% of the sample. Input material: PBMCs. The source of these receptors is a woman in her 40s in good health and CMV-seropositive.

The chain is built from TRBV7-8 and TRBJ2-5; 8 positions agree with TRBD2. TRBJ2-7 matches the DNA end more closely, so the J call is doubtful. The V gene's germline CDR1 is SGHVS and CDR2 FQNEAQ. This CDR3 spans 18 amino acids. The CDR3 sequence: CASSLVWGTGGPSYEQYF. CDR3 in DNA: TGTGCCAGCAGCTTAGTTTGGGGGACGGGGGGGCCCTCCTACGAGCAGTACTTC.

This clone was seen more than once but under ten times. This chain links TRBV27 with TRBJ1-4, with a tentative D call TRBD1 (5 bases). Trimming took 2 bases from V and 6 from J, leaving 13 bases between them. The germline V gene has CDR1 MNHEY and CDR2 SMNVEV (reference sequence). The CDR3 consists of 15 residues. Here the CDR3 DNA reads TGTGCCAGCAGTTTAGCCGGGGCGGGGGATGAAAAACTGTTTTTT. The encoded protein is CASSLAGAGDEKLFF. The entire variable domain, with the rest obtained from reference TRBV27 and TRBJ1-4, is as follows: EAQVTQNPRYLITVTGKKLTVTCSQNMNHEYMSWYRQDPGLGLRQIYYSMNVEVTDKGDVPEGYKVSRKEKRNFPLILESPSPNQTSLYFCASSLAGAGDEKLFFGSGTQLSVL.

The rearrangement links TRBV19 to TRBJ2-6, with 8 bases matching TRBD1. Germline V gene sequence: CDR1 LNHDA, CDR2 SQIVND (reference sequence). CDR3 length: 16 residues. V was pared by 6 bases and J by 1 base, with 5 bases of the junction left unmatched. The CDR3 loop is CASRDRVRSGANVLTF. The DNA for the CDR3 is TGTGCCAGTAGGGACAGGGTACGGTCTGGGGCCAACGTCCTGACTTTC.

The chain couples TRBV10-3 to TRBJ1-5, with no clear D. The CDR3 extends over 18 amino acids. The ends were cut back, 0 bases at V and 3 bases at J, with 18 bases in the middle. Per germline, CDR1 ENHRY and CDR2 SYGVKD. CDR3 DNA: TGTGCCATCAGTGAGTCCCGGACGGGAGACCCCGTCAATCAGCCCCAGCATTTT. It specifies CAISESRTGDPVNQPQHF.

The gene calls are TRBV7-8 and TRBJ1-5; D not resolved. Trimming removed 1 base at V and 4 bases at J, with 5 bases between. Germline lookup yields CDR1 SGHVS and CDR2 FQNEAQ. The CDR3 runs to 13 residues. DNA of the CDR3: TGTGCCAGCAGCTTAGGTCAGAATCAGCCCCAGCATTTT. This codes for CASSLGQNQPQHF.

V gene TRBV11-3 combines with J gene TRBJ2-7, with D unresolved. The CDR3 runs 14 residues. Germline CDR1 reads SGHNT; CDR2 reads YENEEA. V was trimmed by 2 bases and J by 0 bases, leaving 8 bases between them. The CDR3 DNA reads as TGTGCCAGCAGCTTACTCACGAGCTCCTACGAGCAGTACTTC. It is translated as CASSLLTSSYEQYF.

The chain uses TRBV6-5 and TRBJ1-1, with 7 bases lining up with TRBD1. Germline V gives CDR1 MNHEY, CDR2 SVGAGI. V lost 7 bases to trimming and J lost 10 bases; unmatched junction nucleotides: 12. The CDR3 sequence is 13 residues long. The CDR3 loop reads CASTKEGATLAFF. DNA for the CDR3: TGTGCCAGCACTAAGGAGGGGGCCACCTTAGCTTTCTTT.

V and J are TRBV5-1 and TRBJ2-3, with 14 bases matching TRBD2. V shed 4 bases and J 2 bases; nucleotides not matched to a gene: 6. Germline V gene sequence: CDR1 SGHRS, CDR2 YFSETQ. The length of the CDR3 is 17 residues. The CDR3 nucleotides are TGCGCCAGCAGCCCAGGACTAGCGGGGGGCCACACAGATACGCAGTATTTT. Its protein product is CASSPGLAGGHTDTQYF. Full variable domain (outside the CDR3, taken from reference TRBV5-1 and TRBJ2-3): KAGVTQTPRYLIKTRGQQVTLSCSPISGHRSVSWYQQTPGQGLQFLFEYFSETQRNKGNFPGRFSGRQFSNSRSEMNVSTLELGDSALYLCASSPGLAGGHTDTQYFGPGTRLTVL.

This clone was observed a single time. The sample contains more than one DNA sequence encoding this CDR3. The V call is TRBV7-9, the J call TRBJ2-1; perhaps TRBD2 as D (5 bases). V was clipped by 2 bases and J by 5 bases, with 13 bases between them. Germline V gene sequence: CDR1 SEHNR, CDR2 FQNEAQ (reference sequence). The CDR3 contains 15 residues. The CDR3 is CASSLLSGTNNEQFF. The CDR3 bases are TGTGCCAGCAGCTTACTCAGCGGTACTAACAATGAGCAGTTCTTC.

V and J are TRBV4-3 and TRBJ2-3, with 8 nucleotides matching TRBD2. V gave up 6 bases and J gave up 2 bases; unmatched junction bases: 4. The CDR3 spans 14 residues. Germline V lookup: CDR1 LGHNA, CDR2 YSLEER. The CDR3 DNA follows: TGCGCCAGCAGAGCGGGGGTCCACACAGATACGCAGTATTTT. Its translation is CASRAGVHTDTQYF.

This clone was counted between two and nine times. The chain recombines TRBV7-2 with TRBJ1-3; maybe TRBD1 (6 bases). Per germline, CDR1 SGHTA and CDR2 FQGNSA. V was clipped by 4 bases and J by 0 bases, with 10 bases between them. The CDR3 covers 15 residues. The CDR3 protein is CASSYGTSSGNTIYF. CDR3 bases: TGTGCCAGCAGCTATGGGACAAGCTCTGGAAACACCATATATTTT.

The chain carries TRBV5-1 and TRBJ2-7; no clear D gene. Germline V lookup: CDR1 SGHRS, CDR2 YFSETQ. The CDR3 contains 14 residues. V lost 4 bases and J lost 2, with 13 bases in between. CDR3 in DNA: TGCGCCAGCAGCGCCTCCTTAAGCGCCTACGAGCAGTACTTC. Translation gives CASSASLSAYEQYF. Filled out from reference TRBV5-1 and TRBJ2-7, the complete variable domain reads KAGVTQTPRYLIKTRGQQVTLSCSPISGHRSVSWYQQTPGQGLQFLFEYFSETQRNKGNFPGRFSGRQFSNSRSEMNVSTLELGDSALYLCASSASLSAYEQYFGPGTRLTVT.

The chain carries TRBV9 and TRBJ1-4; D gene ambiguous. Germline values: CDR1 SGDLS, CDR2 YYNGEE. Deletions cut 0 bases from V and 0 bases from J, with 6 bases between. The CDR3 is 15 residues long. The CDR3 sequence is CASSVGTATNEKLFF. The CDR3, as DNA: TGTGCCAGCAGCGTAGGAACTGCAACTAATGAAAAACTGTTTTTT. The entire variable domain, with the rest obtained from reference TRBV9 and TRBJ1-4, is as follows: DSGVTQTPKHLITATGQRVTLRCSPRSGDLSVYWYQQSLDQGLQFLIQYYNGEERAKGNILERFSAQQFPDLHSELNLSSLELGDSALYFCASSVGTATNEKLFFGSGTQLSVL.

CDR3 bases: TGCGCCAGCAGCTCTTCCTACGAGCAGTACTTC. Its protein is CASSSSYEQYF. The V call is TRBV5-1, the J call TRBJ2-5; D not certain. TRBJ2-7 explains the end of the DNA better; the J call may be wrong. CDR1 is SGHRS, CDR2 YFSETQ, per germline. The CDR3 has 11 amino acids.

The rearrangement uses TRBV5-1 and TRBJ2-7; D gene uncertain. With 4 bases removed from V and 2 bases from J, the gap between germline ends came to 4 bases. The CDR3 contains 11 residues. From germline, CDR1 is SGHRS and CDR2 YFSETQ. Written as DNA, the CDR3 is TGCGCCAGCAGCAACACCTACGAGCAGTACTTC. Its protein is CASSNTYEQYF.

The chain couples TRBV5-4 to TRBJ2-1, with TRBD2 identical over 10 bases. V gave up 3 bases and J gave up 5 bases; unmatched junction bases: 14. This CDR3 spans 18 amino acids. The V gene's germline CDR1 is SGHNT and CDR2 YYREEE (reference sequence). CDR3 nucleotides: TGTGCCAGCAGCTGGAATCCCCTAGCGGGGGCCGGAGACAATGAGCAGTTCTTC. Protein product: CASSWNPLAGAGDNEQFF. Full variable domain (remainder filled in from reference TRBV5-4 and TRBJ2-1): ETGVTQSPTHLIKTRGQQVTLRCSSQSGHNTVSWYQQALGQGPQFIFQYYREEENGRGNFPPRFSGLQFPNYSSELNVNALELDDSALYLCASSWNPLAGAGDNEQFFGPGTRLTVL.

The chain combines TRBV9 with TRBJ2-5; 13 positions agree with TRBD2. The V gene end was trimmed by 3 bases and the J gene end by 4 bases; junction bases not matched to a gene: 12. CDR3 length equals 18 residues. Germline CDR1 and CDR2: SGDLS and YYNGEE. This CDR3 is CASSEGGLAGLGGETQYF. CDR3 DNA: TGTGCCAGCAGCGAGGGGGGACTAGCGGGGTTGGGAGGAGAGACCCAGTACTTC. Full variable domain (rest looked up from reference TRBV9 and TRBJ2-5): DSGVTQTPKHLITATGQRVTLRCSPRSGDLSVYWYQQSLDQGLQFLIQYYNGEERAKGNILERFSAQQFPDLHSELNLSSLELGDSALYFCASSEGGLAGLGGETQYFGPGTRLLVL.

The chain joins TRBV10-3 to TRBJ2-3; 7 bases line up with TRBD1. The CDR3 consists of 15 residues. Germline trimming cut 4 bases from V and 2 bases from J; bases unmatched to any gene: 6. Germline assignment: CDR1 ENHRY and CDR2 SYGVKD. In nucleotides, the CDR3 is TGTGCCATCAGTGGAGGGGGACAGATCACAGATACGCAGTATTTT. Protein product: CAISGGGQITDTQYF.

This chain joins TRBV5-1 and TRBJ2-2; D is unclear. Germline CDR1 reads SGHRS; CDR2 reads YFSETQ. V was clipped by 4 bases and J by 0 bases, with 10 bases between them. The CDR3 covers 15 residues. In nucleotides, the CDR3 is TGCGCCAGCAGCCCGTATACAACGAACACCGGGGAGCTGTTTTTT. Protein sequence: CASSPYTTNTGELFF.

The J gene is TRBJ1-1, the V gene TRBV27, with TRBD1 as a possible D gene (5 bases). V was shortened by 5 bases and J by 4 bases, with 11 bases between the two germline ends. The CDR3 length is 13 residues. Germline-derived CDR1 and CDR2 are MNHEY and SMNVEV (reference sequence). In nucleotides, the CDR3 is TGTGCCAGCAGTCCGCCGGGGGGCACTGAAGCTTTCTTT. The encoded protein is CASSPPGGTEAFF.

The chain carries TRBV9 and TRBJ1-1, with D unresolved. V lost 1 base, J lost 3 bases, and 10 bases lay in between. Per germline, CDR1 SGDLS and CDR2 YYNGEE. This CDR3 comprises 14 residues. CDR3 DNA: TGTGCCAGCAGCGTACTAGGGAGGCACACTGAAGCTTTCTTT. Amino acid sequence: CASSVLGRHTEAFF.

This clone was counted only a few times. V gene TRBV23-1 combines with J gene TRBJ1-5, with a possible D match to TRBD1 (6 bases). TRBV23-1 counts as an open reading frame of uncertain function. V lost 3 bases, J lost 1 base, and 16 bases lay in between. The CDR3 runs to 17 residues. Here the CDR3 reads CASSQGGGKGSNQPQHF. DNA for the CDR3: TGCGCCAGCAGTCAGGGGGGGGGCAAGGGAAGCAATCAGCCCCAGCATTTT.

This clone is a singleton in its sample. V gene TRBV29-1 combines with J gene TRBJ1-1; TRBD1 matches 7 bases. The CDR3 is 11 amino acids. Germline V gene data show CDR1 as SQVTM and CDR2 as ANQGSEA. The V segment lost 7 bases and the J segment 6 bases; nucleotides outside the gene matches: 5. The CDR3 DNA follows: TGCAGCGGCAGGACAGGCGCTGAAGCTTTCTTT. The encoded protein is CSGRTGAEAFF.

This chain connects TRBV19 to TRBJ1-5, with D perhaps matching TRBD1 (5 bases). The CDR3 sequence is 13 residues long. With 9 bases removed from V and 3 bases from J, the gap between germline ends came to 12 bases. In germline, CDR1 is LNHDA, CDR2 SQIVND (reference sequence). The CDR3 reads CASTDSFNQPQHF. As DNA, the CDR3 is TGTGCCAGCACAGACAGCTTCAATCAGCCCCAGCATTTT. The complete variable domain, with remaining parts taken from reference TRBV19 and TRBJ1-5, reads DGGITQSPKYLFRKEGQNVTLSCEQNLNHDAMYWYRQDPGQGLRLIYYSQIVNDFQKGDIAEGYSVSREKKESFPLTVTSAQKNPTAFYLCASTDSFNQPQHFGDGTRLSIL.

This chain connects TRBV27 to TRBJ2-7; 8 nucleotides agree with TRBD2. The V gene end was trimmed by 4 bases and the J gene end by 1 base; junction bases not matched to a gene: 6. The CDR3 is 15 amino acids. CDR1 and CDR2 (germline): MNHEY, SMNVEV (reference sequence). CDR3 region: CASSSGGPKSYEQYF. The CDR3 DNA follows: TGTGCCAGCAGTTCGGGGGGGCCAAAGTCCTACGAGCAGTACTTC.

The chain couples TRBV19 to TRBJ1-4; D perhaps matches TRBD1 (5 bases). There are 14 residues in the CDR3. Per germline, CDR1 LNHDA and CDR2 SQIVND (reference sequence). V shed 9 bases and J shed 4 bases, with 15 bases lying between them. CDR3 DNA sequence: TGTGCCAGCGGGCGGGGGGAGGGTAATGAAAAACTGTTTTTT. It yields the protein CASGRGEGNEKLFF.

The chain joins TRBV28 to TRBJ1-6; 8 positions match TRBD1. The CDR3 spans 15 residues. CDR1 and CDR2 from the germline V gene are MDHEN and SYDVKM. V shed 6 bases, J shed 7 bases, and the junction held 8 bases outside the gene matches. CDR3 nucleotide sequence: TGTGCCAGCAGACCAGGGGGCCCGGGGAATTCACCCCTCCACTTT. It translates to CASRPGGPGNSPLHF.